The clone carrying this TCR beta chain was counted once. The Seattle site enrolled patients during active infection and followed them longitudinally. In the source study's methods: From reference gene primer amplification, estimates of nucleated cell counts were derived. Profiled with immunoSEQ multiplex PCR; TCRdb holds only in-frame clones, not every one. The DNA was the basis for D and trimming; V, J and clone size are from that table. This sample has approximately 200,000 clones; approximately 90% occur once, and the top ten carry less than 3.5%. This sample was taken from a study of blood T cell repertoires in COVID-19. At the level of the study: The United States, Italy and Spain supplied acute and convalescent COVID-19 samples. In each case, the material was cDNA or gDNA derived from T cells, B-cell-depleted T cells, or PBMCs.

This sequence originates from a man aged 25-45 years with COVID-19, enrolled during active disease. Sequenced input: peripheral blood.

CDR3: CASSLDQAQGYNEQFF. CDR3 nucleotides: TGCGCCAGCAGCTTGGACCAGGCCCAAGGATACAATGAGCAGTTCTTC. V gene TRBV5-1 combines with J gene TRBJ2-1; D remains unclear. CDR1 is SGHRS and CDR2 is YFSETQ in the germline V gene. V lost 0 bases and J 4 bases, leaving 14 bases between the germline ends. CDR3 length: 16 residues.